These 8 T cell receptor beta chains were sequenced from one sample in a study of cytomegalovirus exposure and HLA in healthy donors (dated 2017 in TCRdb). Receptor libraries were prepared by the immunoSEQ multiplex PCR assay. For the multiplex PCR, a mixture combining 60 forward primers for TCR Vbeta segments and 13 reverse primers for TCR Jbeta segments was used. The source is immuneACCESS, and TCRdb retained only in-frame sequences with V and J called. Part of the clones is not carried over; for the studies checked, unresolved V genes explain less than half of this, and the remainder is unexplained. The sample includes some 200,000 clones, with around 86% observed a single time. The biggest ten clones account for 1.5% to 2% of the sample. Material for sequencing was PBMCs. The receptors originated from a man in his forties or fifties in good health and CMV-seronegative.

This clone was counted only a few times. This chain links TRBV30 with TRBJ2-3; D is possibly TRBD1 (6 bases). The CDR3 has 13 residues. The germline CDR1 and CDR2 sequences are GTSNPN and SVGIG (reference sequence). V lost 3 bases and J lost 2, with 9 bases in between. In DNA form, the CDR3 reads TGTGCCTGGAGCACAGGGCACACAGATACGCAGTATTTT. Protein: CAWSTGHTDTQYF.

CDR3 region: CASSPGFLNEKLFF. DNA for the CDR3: TGTGCCAGCAGTCCGGGTTTTTTAAATGAAAAACTGTTTTTT. V is TRBV28 and J is TRBJ1-4; D ambiguous. Germline V CDR1 and CDR2: MDHEN, SYDVKM. V was trimmed by 5 bases and J by 5 bases, leaving 12 bases between them. The CDR3 runs to 14 residues.

Of note for this clone: Mismatch with germline at one junction end may stem from a read error. The J gene is TRBJ2-3, the V gene TRBV7-7, with a tentative D call TRBD2 (5 bases). The germline gives CDR1 SSHAT, CDR2 FNYEAQ (reference sequence). The CDR3 is made up of 15 amino acids. The CDR3 is CASSLSGGSTDTQYF. As DNA, the CDR3 is TGTGCTAGCAGCTTATCAGGCGGGAGCACAGATACGCAGTATTTT.

This clone was counted only a few times. This chain links TRBV5-1 with TRBJ1-5; D might be TRBD1 (5 bases). This CDR3 has 17 residues. CDR1 and CDR2 from the germline V gene are SGHRS and YFSETQ. Trimming took off 10 bases at V and 0 bases at J, with 23 bases between the two ends. As DNA, the CDR3 is TGCGCCGGCCGGAGGGGTCCACGCACCTATAGCAATCAGCCCCAGCATTTT. Its translation: CAGRRGPRTYSNQPQHF.

This chain connects TRBV4-2 to TRBJ2-7, with 9 bases matching TRBD1. The CDR3 spans 14 residues. Germline V gives CDR1 LGHNA, CDR2 YNFKEQ. V was clipped by 3 bases and J by 2 bases; unmatched bases: 2. The CDR3 reads CASSQGQGAYEQYF. CDR3 DNA sequence: TGTGCCAGCAGCCAGGGACAGGGCGCCTACGAGCAGTACTTC.

The V call is TRBV5-1, the J call TRBJ2-4; maybe TRBD2 (6 bases). The CDR3 has 16 residues. With 4 bases removed from V and 7 bases from J, the gap between germline ends came to 21 bases. Germline V gene lookup returns CDR1 SGHRS and CDR2 YFSETQ. The CDR3 DNA follows: TGCGCCAGCAGCACAACCGGGACCCCGGAGGGGAACATTCAGTACTTC. Translation: CASSTTGTPEGNIQYF.

This clone has just one count. A read error may account for a junction end that differs from germline. The gene calls are TRBV7-9 and TRBJ2-5, with TRBD2 as a possible D gene (7 bases). The CDR3 runs to 15 residues. Germline assignment: CDR1 SEHNR and CDR2 FQNEAQ (reference sequence). DNA of the CDR3: TGTTCCAGCAGCTTAGGATCAATGACCGGGGGGCCACCCTACTTC. Protein product: CSSSLGSMTGGPPYF.

This chain links TRBV30 with TRBJ2-5, with D perhaps TRBD2 (6 bases). The CDR3 runs 13 residues. The V end lost 4 bases, the J end lost 5 bases, and 14 bases lay between the germline ends. Germline CDR1 GTSNPN, CDR2 SVGIG (reference sequence). In nucleotides, the CDR3 is TGTGCCTGGACCGGAGGGGTGGAGGAGACCCAGTACTTC. This gives the protein CAWTGGVEETQYF.